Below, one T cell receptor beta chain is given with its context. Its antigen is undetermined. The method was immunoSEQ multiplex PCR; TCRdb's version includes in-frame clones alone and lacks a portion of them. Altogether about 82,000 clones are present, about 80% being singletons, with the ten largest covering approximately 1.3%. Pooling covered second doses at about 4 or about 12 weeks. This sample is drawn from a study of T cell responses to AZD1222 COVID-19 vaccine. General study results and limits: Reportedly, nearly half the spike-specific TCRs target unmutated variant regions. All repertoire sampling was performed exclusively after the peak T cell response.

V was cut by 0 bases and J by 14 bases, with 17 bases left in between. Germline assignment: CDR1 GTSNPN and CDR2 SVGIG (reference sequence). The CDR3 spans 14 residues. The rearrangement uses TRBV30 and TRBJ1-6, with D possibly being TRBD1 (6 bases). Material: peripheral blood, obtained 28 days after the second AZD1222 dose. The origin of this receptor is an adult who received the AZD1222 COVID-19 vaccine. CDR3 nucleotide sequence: TGTGCCTGGAGTGTACAGGGAAAAACTTGGACCCTCCACTTT. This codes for CAWSVQGKTWTLHF.